This TCR beta chain came from a study of Graves' ophthalmopathy and Graves' hyperthyroidism. General study points: Detected in blood as well were most expanded thyroid clonotypes with frequency above 0.001. As the model predicted ophthalmopathy progression, it achieved a sensitivity of 65% to 71% and a specificity of around 72%.

The germline V gene has CDR1 SGHVS and CDR2 FQNEAQ. The CDR3 consists of 15 residues. The germline V and J ends were trimmed by 3 bases and 5 bases, with 16 bases remaining between them. About this clonotype: Its antigen is still unknown.

Beta-chain TCR CDR3 regions were amplified from RNA transcripts. An initial RT-PCR round employing HTBI primers preceded a second-round multiplex PCR. Each CDR3 protein gets one entry after TCRdb re-called the multiplex PCR reads with MiXCR. The table has approximately 700,000 distinct CDR3 sequences, 35% to 50% seen once. The chain carries TRBV7-8 and TRBJ2-5, with D perhaps being TRBD1 or TRBD2 (6 bases each). The sequence was obtained from an adult man with Graves' ophthalmopathy. The sequenced sample consisted of peripheral blood. This chain's CDR3 is CASSFPGTGGETQYF. CDR3 sequence (DNA): TGTGCCAGCAGCTTCCCAGGGACCGGGGGCGAGACCCAGTACTTC.